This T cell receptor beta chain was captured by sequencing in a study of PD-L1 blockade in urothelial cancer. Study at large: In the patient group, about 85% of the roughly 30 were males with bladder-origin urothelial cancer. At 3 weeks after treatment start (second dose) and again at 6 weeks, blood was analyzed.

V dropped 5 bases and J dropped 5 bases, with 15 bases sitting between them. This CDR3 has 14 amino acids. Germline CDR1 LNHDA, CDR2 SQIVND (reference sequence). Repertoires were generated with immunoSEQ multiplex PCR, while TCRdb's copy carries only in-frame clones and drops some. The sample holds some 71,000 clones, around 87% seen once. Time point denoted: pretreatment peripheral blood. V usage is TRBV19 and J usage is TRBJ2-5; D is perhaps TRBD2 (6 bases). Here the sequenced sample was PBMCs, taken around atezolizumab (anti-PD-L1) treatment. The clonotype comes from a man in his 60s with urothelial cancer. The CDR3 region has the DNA TGTGCCAGTAGTCCGGGACTCTGGGAGGAGACCCAGTACTTC. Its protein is CASSPGLWEETQYF.